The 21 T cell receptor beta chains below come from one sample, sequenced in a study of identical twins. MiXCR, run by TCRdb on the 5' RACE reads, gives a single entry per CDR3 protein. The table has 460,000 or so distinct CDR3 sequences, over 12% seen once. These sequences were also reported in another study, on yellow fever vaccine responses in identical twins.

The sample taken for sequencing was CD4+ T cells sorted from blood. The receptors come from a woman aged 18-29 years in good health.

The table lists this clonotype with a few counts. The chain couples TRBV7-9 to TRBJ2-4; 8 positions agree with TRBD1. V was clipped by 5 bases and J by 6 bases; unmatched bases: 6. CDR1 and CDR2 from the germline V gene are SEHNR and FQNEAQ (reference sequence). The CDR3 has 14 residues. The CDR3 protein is CASSLGQDSNIQYF. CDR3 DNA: TGTGCCAGCAGCCTGGGACAGGACTCAAACATTCAGTACTTC. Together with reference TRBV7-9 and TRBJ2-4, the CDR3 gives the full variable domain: DTGVSQNPRHKITKRGQNVTFRCDPISEHNRLYWYRQTLGQGPEFLTYFQNEAQLEKSRLLSDRFSAERPKGSFSTLEIQRTEQGDSAMYLCASSLGQDSNIQYFGAGTRLSVL.

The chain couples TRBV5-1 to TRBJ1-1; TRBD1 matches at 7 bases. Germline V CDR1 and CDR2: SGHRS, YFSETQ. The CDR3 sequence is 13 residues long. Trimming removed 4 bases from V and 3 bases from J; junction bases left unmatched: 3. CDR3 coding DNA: TGCGCCAGCAGCGGGGGACAGTACACTGAAGCTTTCTTT. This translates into CASSGGQYTEAFF.

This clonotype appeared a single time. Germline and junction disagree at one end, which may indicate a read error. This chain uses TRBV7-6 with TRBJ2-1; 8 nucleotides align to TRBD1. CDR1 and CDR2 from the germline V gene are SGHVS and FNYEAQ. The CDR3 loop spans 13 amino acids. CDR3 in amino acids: CASSLRQGAQAVF. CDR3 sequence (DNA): TGTGCCAGCAGCTTAAGGCAGGGGGCGCAGGCTGTCTTC.

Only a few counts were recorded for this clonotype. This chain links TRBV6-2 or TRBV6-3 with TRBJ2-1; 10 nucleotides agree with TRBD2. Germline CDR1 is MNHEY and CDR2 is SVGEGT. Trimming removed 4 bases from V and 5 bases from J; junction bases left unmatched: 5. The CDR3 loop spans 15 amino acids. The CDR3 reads CASSSGTSDHNEQFF. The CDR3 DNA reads TGTGCCAGCAGTTCCGGGACTAGCGACCACAATGAGCAGTTCTTC.

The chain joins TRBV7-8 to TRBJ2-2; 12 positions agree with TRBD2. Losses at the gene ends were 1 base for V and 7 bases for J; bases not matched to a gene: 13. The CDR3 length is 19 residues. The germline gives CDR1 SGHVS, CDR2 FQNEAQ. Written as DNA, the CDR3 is TGTGCCAGCAGCTTAGGTCGTTTGCTAGCGGGAGGGCCGATCGGGGAGCTGTTTTTT. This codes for CASSLGRLLAGGPIGELFF. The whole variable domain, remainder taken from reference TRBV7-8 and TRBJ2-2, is GAGVSQSPRYKVAKRGQDVALRCDPISGHVSLFWYQQALGQGPEFLTYFQNEAQLDKSGLPSDRFFAERPEGSVSTLKIQRTQQEDSAVYLCASSLGRLLAGGPIGELFFGEGSRLTVL.

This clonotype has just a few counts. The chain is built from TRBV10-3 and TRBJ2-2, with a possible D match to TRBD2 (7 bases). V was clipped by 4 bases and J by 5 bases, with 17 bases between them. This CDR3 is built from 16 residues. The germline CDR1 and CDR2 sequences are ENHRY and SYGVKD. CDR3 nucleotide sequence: TGTGCCATCAGTGGCAATGACGGGGGGCAGACCGGGGAGCTGTTTTTT. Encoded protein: CAISGNDGGQTGELFF.

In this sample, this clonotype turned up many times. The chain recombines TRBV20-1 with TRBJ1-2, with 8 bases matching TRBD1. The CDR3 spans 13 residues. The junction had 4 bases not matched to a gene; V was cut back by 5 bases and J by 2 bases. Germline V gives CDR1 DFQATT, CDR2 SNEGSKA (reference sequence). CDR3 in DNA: TGCAGTGCTCGGACAGGGACGAACTATGGCTACACCTTC. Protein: CSARTGTNYGYTF.

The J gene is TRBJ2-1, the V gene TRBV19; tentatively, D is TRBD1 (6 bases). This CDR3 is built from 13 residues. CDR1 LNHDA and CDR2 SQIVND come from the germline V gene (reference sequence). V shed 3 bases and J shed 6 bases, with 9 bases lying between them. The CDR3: CASSMGAANEQFF. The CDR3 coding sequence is TGTGCCAGTAGTATGGGGGCAGCCAATGAGCAGTTCTTC.

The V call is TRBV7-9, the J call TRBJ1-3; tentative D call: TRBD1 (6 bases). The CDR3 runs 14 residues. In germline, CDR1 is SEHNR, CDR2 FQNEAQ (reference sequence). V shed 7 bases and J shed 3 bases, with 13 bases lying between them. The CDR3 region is CASTMGAIGNTIYF. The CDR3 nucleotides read TGTGCCAGCACCATGGGGGCGATTGGAAACACCATATATTTT.

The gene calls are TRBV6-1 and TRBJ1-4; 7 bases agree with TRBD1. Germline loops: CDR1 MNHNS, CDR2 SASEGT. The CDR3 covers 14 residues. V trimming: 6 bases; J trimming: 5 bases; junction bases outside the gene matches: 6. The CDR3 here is CASRSGGRNEKLFF. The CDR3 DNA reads TGTGCCAGCAGGTCAGGGGGGAGGAATGAAAAACTGTTTTTT.

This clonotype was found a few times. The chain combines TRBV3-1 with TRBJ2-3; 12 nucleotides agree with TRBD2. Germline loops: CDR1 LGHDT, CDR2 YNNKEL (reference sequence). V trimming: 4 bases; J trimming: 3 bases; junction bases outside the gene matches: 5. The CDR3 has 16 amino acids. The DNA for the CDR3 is TGTGCCAGCAGCCCTGGACTAGCGGGAAAAACAGATACGCAGTATTTT. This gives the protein CASSPGLAGKTDTQYF.

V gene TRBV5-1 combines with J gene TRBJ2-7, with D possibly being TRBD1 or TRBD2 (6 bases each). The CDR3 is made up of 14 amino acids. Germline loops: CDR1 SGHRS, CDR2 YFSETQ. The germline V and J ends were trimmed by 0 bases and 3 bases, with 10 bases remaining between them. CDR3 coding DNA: TGCGCCAGCAGCTTGGAAGGGGGGAACTACGAGCAGTACTTC. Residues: CASSLEGGNYEQYF.

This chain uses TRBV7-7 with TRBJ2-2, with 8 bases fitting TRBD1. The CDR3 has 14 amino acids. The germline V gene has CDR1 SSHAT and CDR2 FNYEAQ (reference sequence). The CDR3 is CASATGVGTGELFF. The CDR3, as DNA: TGTGCTAGCGCGACAGGGGTCGGCACCGGGGAGCTGTTTTTT.

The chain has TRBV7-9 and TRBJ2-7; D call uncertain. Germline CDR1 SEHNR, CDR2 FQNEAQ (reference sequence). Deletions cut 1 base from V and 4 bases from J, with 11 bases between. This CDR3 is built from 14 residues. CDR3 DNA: TGTGCCAGCAGCTTAGTCCCGAGAACTTACGAGCAGTACTTC. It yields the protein CASSLVPRTYEQYF.

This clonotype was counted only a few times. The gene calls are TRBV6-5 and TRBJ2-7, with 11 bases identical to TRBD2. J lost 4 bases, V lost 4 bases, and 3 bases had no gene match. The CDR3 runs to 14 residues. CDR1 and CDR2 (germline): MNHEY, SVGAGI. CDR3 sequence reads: CASSSGTSGYEQYF. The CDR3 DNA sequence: TGTGCCAGCAGTTCCGGGACTAGCGGTTACGAGCAGTACTTC.

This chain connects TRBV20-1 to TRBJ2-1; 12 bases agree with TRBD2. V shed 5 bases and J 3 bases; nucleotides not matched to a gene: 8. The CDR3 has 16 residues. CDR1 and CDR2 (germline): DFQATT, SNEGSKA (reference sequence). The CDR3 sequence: CSAPPSGRGDYNEQFF. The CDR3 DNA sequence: TGCAGTGCTCCCCCTAGCGGGAGGGGGGACTACAATGAGCAGTTCTTC.

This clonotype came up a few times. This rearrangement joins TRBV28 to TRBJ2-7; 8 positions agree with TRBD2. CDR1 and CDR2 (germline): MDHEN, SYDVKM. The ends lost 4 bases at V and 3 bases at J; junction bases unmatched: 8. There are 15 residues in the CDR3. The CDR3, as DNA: TGTGCCAGCAGTTCGGGACTAGGTTATGTCTACGAGCAGTACTTC. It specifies CASSSGLGYVYEQYF.

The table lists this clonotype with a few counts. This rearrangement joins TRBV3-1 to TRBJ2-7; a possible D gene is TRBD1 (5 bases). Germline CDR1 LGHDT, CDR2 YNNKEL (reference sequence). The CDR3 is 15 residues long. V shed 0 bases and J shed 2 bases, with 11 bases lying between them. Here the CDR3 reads CASSQDLGRAYEQYF. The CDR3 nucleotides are TGTGCCAGCAGCCAAGATTTAGGCAGGGCCTACGAGCAGTACTTC.

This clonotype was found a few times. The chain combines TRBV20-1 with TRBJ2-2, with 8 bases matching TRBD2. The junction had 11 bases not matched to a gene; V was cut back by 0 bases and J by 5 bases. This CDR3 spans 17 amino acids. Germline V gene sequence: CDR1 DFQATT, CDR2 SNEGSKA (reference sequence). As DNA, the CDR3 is TGCAGTGCTAGAGATCTGGGCGGGGGGCGTCGGACCGGGGAGCTGTTTTTT. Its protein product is CSARDLGGGRRTGELFF.

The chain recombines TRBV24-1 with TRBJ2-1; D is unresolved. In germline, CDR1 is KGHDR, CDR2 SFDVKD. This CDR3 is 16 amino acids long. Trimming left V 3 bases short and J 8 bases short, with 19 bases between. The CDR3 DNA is TGTGCCACCAGTGATCCGAACCCGGTGGCAGGTGATGAGCAGTTCTTC. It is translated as CATSDPNPVAGDEQFF.

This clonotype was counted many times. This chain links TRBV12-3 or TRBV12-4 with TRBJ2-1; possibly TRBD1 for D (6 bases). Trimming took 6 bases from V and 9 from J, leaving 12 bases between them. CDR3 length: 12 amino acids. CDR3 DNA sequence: TGTGCCAGCAGCGAGGGGGAGTTTGAGCAGTTCTTC. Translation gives CASSEGEFEQFF.